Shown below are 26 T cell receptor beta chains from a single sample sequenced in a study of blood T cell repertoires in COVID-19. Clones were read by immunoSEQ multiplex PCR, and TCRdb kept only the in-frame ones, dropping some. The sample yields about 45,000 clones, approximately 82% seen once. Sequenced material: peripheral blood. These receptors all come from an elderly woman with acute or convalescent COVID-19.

CDR3 region: CASSPGQRNTEAFF. As DNA, the CDR3 is TGTGCCAGCTCACCAGGACAAAGGAACACTGAAGCTTTCTTT. The chain recombines TRBV18 with TRBJ1-1; TRBD1 is a possible D gene (5 bases). Trimming cost V 2 bases and J 1 base, with 8 bases left between them. Germline loops: CDR1 KGHSH, CDR2 LQKENI. The CDR3 loop spans 14 amino acids.

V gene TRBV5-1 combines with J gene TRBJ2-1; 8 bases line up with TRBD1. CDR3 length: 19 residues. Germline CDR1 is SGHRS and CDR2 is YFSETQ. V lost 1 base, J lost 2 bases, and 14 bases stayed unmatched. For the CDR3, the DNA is TGCGCCAGCAGCTTGTCTATCCTTGGGAACAGGGGGGCCTACAATGAGCAGTTCTTC. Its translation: CASSLSILGNRGAYNEQFF.

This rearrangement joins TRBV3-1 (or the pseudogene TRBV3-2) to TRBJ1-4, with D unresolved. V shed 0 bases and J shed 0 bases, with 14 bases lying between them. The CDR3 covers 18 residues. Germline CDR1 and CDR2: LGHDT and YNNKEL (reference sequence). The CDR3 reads CASSQDQREPATNEKLFF. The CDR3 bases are TGTGCCAGCAGCCAAGATCAGAGGGAACCAGCAACTAATGAAAAACTGTTTTTT.

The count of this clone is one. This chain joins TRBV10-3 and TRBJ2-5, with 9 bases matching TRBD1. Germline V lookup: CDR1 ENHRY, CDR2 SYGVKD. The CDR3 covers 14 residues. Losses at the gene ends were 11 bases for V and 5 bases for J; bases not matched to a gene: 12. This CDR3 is CASRDRELMETQYF. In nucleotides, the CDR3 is TGTGCCTCCCGGGACAGGGAGCTCATGGAGACCCAGTACTTC.

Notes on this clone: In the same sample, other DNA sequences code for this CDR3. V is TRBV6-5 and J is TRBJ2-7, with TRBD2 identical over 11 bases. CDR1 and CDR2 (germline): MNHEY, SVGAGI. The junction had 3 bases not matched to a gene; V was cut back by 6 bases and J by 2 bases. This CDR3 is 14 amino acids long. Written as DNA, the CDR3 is TGTGCCAGCAGCCGTAGCGGGGGGGCCTACGAGCAGTACTTC. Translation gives CASSRSGGAYEQYF.

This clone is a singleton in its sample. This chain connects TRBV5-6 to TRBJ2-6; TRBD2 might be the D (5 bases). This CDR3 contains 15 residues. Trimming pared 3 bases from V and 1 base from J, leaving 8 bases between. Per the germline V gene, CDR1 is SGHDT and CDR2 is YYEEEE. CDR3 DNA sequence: TGTGCCAGCAGCTCGAGGGTGTCTGGGGCCAACGTCCTGACTTTC. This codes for CASSSRVSGANVLTF.

DNA of the CDR3: TGTGCCATCAGCGAACGGGGTACTTATACGCAGTATTTT. This sequence encodes CAISERGTYTQYF. The chain joins TRBV10-3 to TRBJ2-3; tentative D call: TRBD2 (5 bases). The length of the CDR3 is 13 residues. The germline gives CDR1 ENHRY, CDR2 SYGVKD. V gave up 6 bases and J gave up 7 bases, with 14 bases separating them.

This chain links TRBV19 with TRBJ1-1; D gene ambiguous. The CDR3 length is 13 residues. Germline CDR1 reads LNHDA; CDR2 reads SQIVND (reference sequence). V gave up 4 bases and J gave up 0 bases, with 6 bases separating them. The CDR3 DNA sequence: TGTGCCAGTAGTAAGCCCATGAACACTGAAGCTTTCTTT. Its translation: CASSKPMNTEAFF.

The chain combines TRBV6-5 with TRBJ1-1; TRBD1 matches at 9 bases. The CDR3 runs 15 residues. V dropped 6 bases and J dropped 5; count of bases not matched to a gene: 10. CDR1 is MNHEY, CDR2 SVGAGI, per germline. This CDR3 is CASSTAGTGRTEAFF. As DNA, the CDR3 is TGTGCCAGCAGCACCGCCGGGACAGGGAGGACTGAAGCTTTCTTT.

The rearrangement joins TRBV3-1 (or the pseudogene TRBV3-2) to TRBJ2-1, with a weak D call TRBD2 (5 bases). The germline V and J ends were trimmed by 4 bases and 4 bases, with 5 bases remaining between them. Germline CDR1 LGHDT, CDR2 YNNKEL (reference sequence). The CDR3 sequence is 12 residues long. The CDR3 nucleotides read TGTGCCAGCAGCCGAGGGTACAATGAGCAGTTCTTC. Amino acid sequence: CASSRGYNEQFF.

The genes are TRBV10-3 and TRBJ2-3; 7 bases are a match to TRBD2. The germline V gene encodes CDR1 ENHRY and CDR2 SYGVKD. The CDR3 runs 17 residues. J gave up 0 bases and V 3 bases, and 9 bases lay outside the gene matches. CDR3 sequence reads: CAISDLPGGSSTDTQYF. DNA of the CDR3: TGTGCCATCAGTGACCTTCCCGGGGGGAGTAGCACAGATACGCAGTATTTT.

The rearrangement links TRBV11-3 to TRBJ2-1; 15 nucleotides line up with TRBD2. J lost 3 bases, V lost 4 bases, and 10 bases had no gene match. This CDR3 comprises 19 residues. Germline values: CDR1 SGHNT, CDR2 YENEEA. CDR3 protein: CASSSGLAGGGPDYNEQFF. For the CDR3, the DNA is TGTGCCAGCAGCTCGGGACTAGCGGGGGGCGGACCAGACTACAATGAGCAGTTCTTC. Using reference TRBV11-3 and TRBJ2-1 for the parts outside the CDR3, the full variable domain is EAGVVQSPRYKIIEKKQPVAFWCNPISGHNTLYWYLQNLGQGPELLIRYENEEAVDDSQLPKDRFSAERLKGVDSTLKIQPAELGDSAVYLCASSSGLAGGGPDYNEQFFGPGTRLTVL.

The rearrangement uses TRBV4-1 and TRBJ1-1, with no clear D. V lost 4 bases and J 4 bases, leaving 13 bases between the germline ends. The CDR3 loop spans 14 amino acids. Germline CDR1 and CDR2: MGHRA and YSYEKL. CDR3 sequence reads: CASSPESGGTEAFF. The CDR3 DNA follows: TGCGCCAGCAGCCCCGAATCGGGTGGCACTGAAGCTTTCTTT.

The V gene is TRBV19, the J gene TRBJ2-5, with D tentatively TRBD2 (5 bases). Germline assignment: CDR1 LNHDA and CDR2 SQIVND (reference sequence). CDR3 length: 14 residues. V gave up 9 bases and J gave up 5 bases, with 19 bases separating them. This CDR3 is CASYIKEALETQYF. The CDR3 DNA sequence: TGTGCCAGCTACATCAAGGAGGCTTTGGAGACCCAGTACTTC.

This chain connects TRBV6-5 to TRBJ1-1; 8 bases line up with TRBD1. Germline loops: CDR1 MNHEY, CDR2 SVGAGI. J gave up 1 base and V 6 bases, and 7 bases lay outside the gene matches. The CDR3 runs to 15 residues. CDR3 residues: CASRSQGAANTEAFF. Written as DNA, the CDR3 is TGTGCCAGCAGATCGCAGGGGGCGGCGAACACTGAAGCTTTCTTT.

The CDR3 loop reads CAAGESSAKNIQYF. The CDR3, as DNA: TGTGCCGCAGGGGAGTCTTCCGCCAAAAACATTCAGTACTTC. This chain uses TRBV6-6 with TRBJ2-4; weak D call: TRBD1 (6 bases). Germline values: CDR1 MNHNY, CDR2 SVGAGI (reference sequence). V dropped 11 bases and J dropped 1 base, with 15 bases sitting between them. This CDR3 is built from 14 residues.

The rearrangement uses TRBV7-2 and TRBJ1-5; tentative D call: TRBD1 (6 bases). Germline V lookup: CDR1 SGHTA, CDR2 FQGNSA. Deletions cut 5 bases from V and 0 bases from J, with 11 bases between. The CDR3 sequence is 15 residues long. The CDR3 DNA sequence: TGTGCCAGCAGCCCCAGGGGACATAGCAATCAGCCCCAGCATTTT. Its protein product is CASSPRGHSNQPQHF. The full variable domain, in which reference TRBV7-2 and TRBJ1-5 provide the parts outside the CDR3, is GAGVSQSPSNKVTEKGKDVELRCDPISGHTALYWYRQSLGQGLEFLIYFQGNSAPDKSGLPSDRFSAERTGGSVSTLTIQRTQQEDSAVYLCASSPRGHSNQPQHFGDGTRLSIL.

The CDR3 loop reads CASSANSADTQYF. Here the CDR3 DNA reads TGTGCCAGCAGCGCCAACAGTGCAGATACGCAGTATTTT. V and J are TRBV14 and TRBJ2-3; no reliable D call. CDR3 length: 13 residues. Germline V lookup: CDR1 SGHDN, CDR2 FVKESK. Trimming stripped 5 bases from V and 4 bases from J, with 10 bases between.

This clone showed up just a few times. The DNA for the CDR3 is TGTGCCAGCAGCCATCTCTCGAACACTGAAGCTTTCTTT. Amino acid sequence: CASSHLSNTEAFF. This sequence joins TRBV7-8 and TRBJ1-1; D is unclear. The CDR3 contains 13 residues. Between the trimmed V and J ends, which lost 5 bases and 1 base, there was a span of 8 bases. Looked up from germline, CDR1 is SGHVS and CDR2 is FQNEAQ.

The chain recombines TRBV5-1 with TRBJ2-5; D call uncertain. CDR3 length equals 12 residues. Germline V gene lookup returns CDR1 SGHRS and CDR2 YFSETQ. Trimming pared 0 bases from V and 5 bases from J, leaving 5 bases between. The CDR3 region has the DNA TGCGCCAGCAGCTTGGTTATGGAGACCCAGTACTTC. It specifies CASSLVMETQYF.

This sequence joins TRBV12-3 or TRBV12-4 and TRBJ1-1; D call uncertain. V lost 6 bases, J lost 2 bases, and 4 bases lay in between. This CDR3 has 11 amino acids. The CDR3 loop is CASRSNTEAFF. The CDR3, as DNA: TGTGCCAGCAGGAGTAACACTGAAGCTTTCTTT.

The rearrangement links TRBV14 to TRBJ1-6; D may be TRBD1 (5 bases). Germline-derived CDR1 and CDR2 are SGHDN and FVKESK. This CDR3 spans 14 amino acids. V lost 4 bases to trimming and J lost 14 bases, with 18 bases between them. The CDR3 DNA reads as TGTGCCAGCAGCCCTGGGACGGGAGAGTCGGCCCTCCACTTT. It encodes CASSPGTGESALHF.

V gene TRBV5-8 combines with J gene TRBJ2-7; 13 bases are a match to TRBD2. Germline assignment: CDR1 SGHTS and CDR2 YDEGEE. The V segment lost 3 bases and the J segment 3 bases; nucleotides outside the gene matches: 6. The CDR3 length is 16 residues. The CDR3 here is CASSYTGTSGIYEQYF. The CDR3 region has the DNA TGTGCCAGCAGCTACACCGGGACTAGCGGGATCTACGAGCAGTACTTC.

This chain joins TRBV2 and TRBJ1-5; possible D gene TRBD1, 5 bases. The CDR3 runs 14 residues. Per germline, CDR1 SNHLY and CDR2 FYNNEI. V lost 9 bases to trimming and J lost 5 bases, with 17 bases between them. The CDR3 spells CASATGAIHQPQHF. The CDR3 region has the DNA TGTGCCAGTGCTACAGGTGCGATCCATCAGCCCCAGCATTTT.

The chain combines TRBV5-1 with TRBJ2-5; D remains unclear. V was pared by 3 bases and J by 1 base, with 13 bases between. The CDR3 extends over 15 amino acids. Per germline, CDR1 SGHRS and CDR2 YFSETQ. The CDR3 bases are TGCGCCAGCAGCTCATGGAGTAAGGCCCAAGAGACCCAGTACTTC. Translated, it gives CASSSWSKAQETQYF.

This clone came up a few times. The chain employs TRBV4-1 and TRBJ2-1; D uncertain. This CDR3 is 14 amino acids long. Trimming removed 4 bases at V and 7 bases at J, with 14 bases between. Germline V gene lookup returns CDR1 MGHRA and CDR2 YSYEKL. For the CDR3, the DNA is TGCGCCAGCAGCCCGTCTCAGGTTAGGAATGAGCAGTTCTTC. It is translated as CASSPSQVRNEQFF.